The present TCR beta chain was sequenced within a study of T cell responses to AZD1222 COVID-19 vaccine. Using immunoSEQ multiplex PCR, the repertoire was profiled, and TCRdb retains in-frame clones only, with some absent. This sample has around 99,000 clones, with approximately 93% found just once. The V and J ends lost 4 bases and 1 base respectively, with 20 bases between them. Germline assignment: CDR1 MDHEN and CDR2 SYDVKM. The CDR3 is 19 amino acids. The TCR originated in an adult who received the AZD1222 COVID-19 vaccine. Sequencing used peripheral blood, obtained 28 days after the second AZD1222 dose. The V and J genes are TRBV28 and TRBJ1-6, with a tentative D call TRBD1 (5 bases). The CDR3 DNA follows: TGTGCCAGCAGTTCTAACCGCCGGGACTCAAGGTCCTATAATTCACCCCTCCACTTT. Its translation is CASSSNRRDSRSYNSPLHF.